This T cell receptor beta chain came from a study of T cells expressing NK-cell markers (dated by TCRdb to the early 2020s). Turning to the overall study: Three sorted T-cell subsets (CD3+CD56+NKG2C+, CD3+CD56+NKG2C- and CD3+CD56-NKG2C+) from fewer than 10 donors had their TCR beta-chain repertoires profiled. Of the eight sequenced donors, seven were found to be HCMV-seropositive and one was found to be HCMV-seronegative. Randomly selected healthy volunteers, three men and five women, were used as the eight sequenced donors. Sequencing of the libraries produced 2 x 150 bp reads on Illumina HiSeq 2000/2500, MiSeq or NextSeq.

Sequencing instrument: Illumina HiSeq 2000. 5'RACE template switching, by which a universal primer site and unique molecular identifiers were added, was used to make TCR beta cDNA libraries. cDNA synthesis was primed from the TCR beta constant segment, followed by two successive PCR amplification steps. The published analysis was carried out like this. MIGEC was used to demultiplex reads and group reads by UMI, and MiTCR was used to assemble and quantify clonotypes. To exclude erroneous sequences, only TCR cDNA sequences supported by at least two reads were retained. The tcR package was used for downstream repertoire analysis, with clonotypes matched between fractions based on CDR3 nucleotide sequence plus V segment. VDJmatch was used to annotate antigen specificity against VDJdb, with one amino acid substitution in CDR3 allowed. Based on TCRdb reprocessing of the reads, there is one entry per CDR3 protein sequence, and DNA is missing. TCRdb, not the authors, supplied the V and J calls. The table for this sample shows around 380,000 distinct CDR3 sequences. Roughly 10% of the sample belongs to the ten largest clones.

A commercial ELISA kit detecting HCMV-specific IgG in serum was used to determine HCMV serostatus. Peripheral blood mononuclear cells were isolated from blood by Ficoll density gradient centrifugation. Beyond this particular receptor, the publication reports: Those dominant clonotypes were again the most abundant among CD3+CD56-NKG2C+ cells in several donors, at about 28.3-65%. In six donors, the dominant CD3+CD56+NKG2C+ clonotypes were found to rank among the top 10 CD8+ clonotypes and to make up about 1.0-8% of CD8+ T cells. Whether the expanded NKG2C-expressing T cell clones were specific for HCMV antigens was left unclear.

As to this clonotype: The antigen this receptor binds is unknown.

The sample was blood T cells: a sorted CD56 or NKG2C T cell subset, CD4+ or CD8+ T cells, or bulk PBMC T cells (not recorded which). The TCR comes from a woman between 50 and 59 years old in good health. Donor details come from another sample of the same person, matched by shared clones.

CDR3 protein: CASSFPGGTGANVLTF. The chain uses TRBV12-3 or TRBV12-4 and TRBJ2-6; TCRdb designates TRBD1, a call that cannot be tested without DNA. From cysteine to phenylalanine, the CDR3 is 16 amino acids long. No DNA appears here.